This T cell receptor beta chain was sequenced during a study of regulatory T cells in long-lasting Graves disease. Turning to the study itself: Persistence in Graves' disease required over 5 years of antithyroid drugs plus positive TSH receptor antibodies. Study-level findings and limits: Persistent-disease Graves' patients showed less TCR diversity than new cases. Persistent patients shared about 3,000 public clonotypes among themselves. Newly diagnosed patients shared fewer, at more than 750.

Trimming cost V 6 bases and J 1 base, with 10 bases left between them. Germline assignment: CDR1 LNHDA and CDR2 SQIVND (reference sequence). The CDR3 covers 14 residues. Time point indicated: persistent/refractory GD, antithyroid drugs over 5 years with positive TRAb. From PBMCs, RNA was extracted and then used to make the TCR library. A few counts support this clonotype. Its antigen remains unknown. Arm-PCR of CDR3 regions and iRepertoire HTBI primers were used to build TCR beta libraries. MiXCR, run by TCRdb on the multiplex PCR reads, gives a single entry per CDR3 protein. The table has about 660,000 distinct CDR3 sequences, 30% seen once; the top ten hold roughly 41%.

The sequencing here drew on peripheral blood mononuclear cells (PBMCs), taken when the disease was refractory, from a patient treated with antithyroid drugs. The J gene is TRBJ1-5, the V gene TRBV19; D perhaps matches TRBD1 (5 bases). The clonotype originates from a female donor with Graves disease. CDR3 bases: TGTGCCAGTAGGGTTAGGGACAGCAATCAGCCCCAGCATTTT. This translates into CASRVRDSNQPQHF.